This T cell receptor beta chain is drawn from a study of CD8+ T cells in alopecia areata. Treatment in this sample: oral pan-JAK inhibitor, 5-10 mg twice daily. CDR3 length: 17 residues. Losses at the gene ends were 3 bases for V and 5 bases for J; bases not matched to a gene: 14. Germline assignment: CDR1 SGHAT and CDR2 FQDESV (reference sequence). Sequencing templates came from extracted RNA that was reverse transcribed into cDNA. TCRdb's table, derived via immunoSEQ multiplex PCR, lists solely in-frame clones and lacks some. The sample has 90,000 to 150,000 clones; more than 40% are singletons. This clone was seen at least ten times.

Here the sequenced sample was CD4+ T cells sorted from blood, taken at week 4, from a patient treated with tofacitinib. The source is a human donor with alopecia areata. The gene calls are TRBV11-1 and TRBJ1-1; 8 bases agree with TRBD1. Here the CDR3 DNA reads TGTGCCAGCAGCTTTTCAGGGGGCGCGGCGTCTAAAACTGAAGCTTTCTTT. Translating it yields CASSFSGGAASKTEAFF.